The 25 T cell receptor beta chains presented below share a single source sample, sequenced in a study of blood T cell repertoires in COVID-19. Method: immunoSEQ multiplex PCR; TCRdb's copy keeps in-frame clones and lacks some. The data contain hundreds of thousands of clones, approximately 90% of them singletons. What was sequenced was peripheral blood. These receptors were taken from a man in his forties with acute or convalescent COVID-19.

The chain carries TRBV7-9 and TRBJ1-1; D ambiguous. V lost 5 bases to trimming and J lost 1 base, with 20 bases between them. Germline CDR1 and CDR2: SEHNR and FQNEAQ (reference sequence). This CDR3 has 17 amino acids. Written as DNA, the CDR3 is TGTGCCAGCAGCACTTCGGAGTTACGCAACGGGAACACTGAAGCTTTCTTT. Its protein product is CASSTSELRNGNTEAFF.

The J gene is TRBJ1-6, the V gene TRBV7-3; a possible D gene is TRBD1 (5 bases). There are 14 residues in the CDR3. V dropped 4 bases and J dropped 7 bases, with 11 bases sitting between them. CDR1 and CDR2 (germline): SGHTA, FQGTGA. The CDR3 is CASSSTVLNSPLHF. CDR3 coding DNA: TGTGCCAGCAGCTCGACAGTTTTGAATTCACCCCTCCACTTT.

The gene calls are TRBV5-1 and TRBJ2-5, with D possibly being TRBD2 (5 bases). The CDR3 contains 15 residues. Germline-derived CDR1 and CDR2 are SGHRS and YFSETQ. V was cut by 3 bases and J by 5 bases, with 17 bases left in between. The CDR3 DNA follows: TGCGCCAGCAGCTCCTGGGGAGCGGTAGAGGAGACCCAGTACTTC. Amino acids: CASSSWGAVEETQYF.

This chain joins TRBV3-1 (or the pseudogene TRBV3-2) and TRBJ2-5; 11 nucleotides align to TRBD2. The CDR3 is made up of 14 amino acids. V shed 4 bases, J shed 8 bases, and the junction held 6 bases outside the gene matches. Germline assignment: CDR1 LGHDT and CDR2 YNNKEL (reference sequence). The CDR3 sequence is CASSRLAGGETQYF. CDR3 in DNA: TGTGCCAGCAGCCGCCTAGCGGGAGGAGAAACCCAGTACTTC.

This clone was counted a single time. The chain uses TRBV6-2 or TRBV6-3 and TRBJ2-1, with TRBD2 matching over 11 bases. The ends lost 2 bases at V and 0 bases at J; junction bases unmatched: 9. Germline CDR1 is MNHEY and CDR2 is SVGEGT. The CDR3 is 19 residues long. For the CDR3, the DNA is TGTGCCAGCAGTTACCGCAGACTAGCGGGGCTAAGCTCCTACAATGAGCAGTTCTTC. Translating gives CASSYRRLAGLSSYNEQFF.

The J gene is TRBJ2-1, the V gene TRBV12-3 or TRBV12-4; TRBD2 might be the D (5 bases). The V and J ends lost 6 bases and 7 bases respectively, with 10 bases between them. The CDR3 extends over 12 amino acids. The CDR3 DNA reads TGTGCCAGCAGGCCGGACTGGAATGAGCAGTTCTTC. It translates to CASRPDWNEQFF.

The chain is built from TRBV28 and TRBJ2-1; D is undetermined. V dropped 3 bases and J dropped 3 bases, with 9 bases sitting between them. The germline V gene encodes CDR1 MDHEN and CDR2 SYDVKM. The CDR3 extends over 14 amino acids. The CDR3 bases are TGTGCCAGCAGTTTTAGAGACAACTACAATGAGCAGTTCTTC. It yields the protein CASSFRDNYNEQFF.

A word on this clone: Distinct nucleotide sequences in the sample also encode this CDR3. The chain recombines TRBV28 with TRBJ2-7; 7 bases match TRBD1. With 6 bases clipped from V and 2 bases from J, the junction kept 4 bases outside the gene matches. This CDR3 contains 13 residues. Germline V CDR1 and CDR2: MDHEN, SYDVKM. The DNA for the CDR3 is TGTGCCAGCAGATCCGGACAGGCCTACGAGCAGTACTTC. Residues: CASRSGQAYEQYF. Together with reference TRBV28 and TRBJ2-7, the CDR3 gives the full variable domain: DVKVTQSSRYLVKRTGEKVFLECVQDMDHENMFWYRQDPGLGLRLIYFSYDVKMKEKGDIPEGYSVSREKKERFSLILESASTNQTSMYLCASRSGQAYEQYFGPGTRLTVT.

The chain links TRBV12-3 or TRBV12-4 to TRBJ1-2; D uncertain. V dropped 1 base and J dropped 3 bases, with 6 bases sitting between them. The CDR3 is 13 residues long. The CDR3 sequence: CASSLDGHYGYTF. In nucleotides, the CDR3 is TGTGCCAGCAGTTTAGATGGGCACTATGGCTACACCTTC.

J is TRBJ2-3 and V is TRBV6-5; D is undetermined. The CDR3 runs 13 residues. CDR1 and CDR2 from the germline V gene are MNHEY and SVGAGI. V lost 2 bases to trimming and J lost 2 bases, with 5 bases between them. The CDR3 DNA is TGTGCCAGCAGTTACGTAGACACAGATACGCAGTATTTT. This codes for CASSYVDTDTQYF.

Note on this clone: At one end, the junction sequence differs from germline, possibly due to a read error. The chain's CDR3 is CASSDGAPNPEAFF. The CDR3 nucleotides are TGTGCCAGCAGTGATGGGGCTCCGAACCCTGAAGCTTTCTTT. The chain links TRBV5-6 to TRBJ1-1; D might be TRBD1 (5 bases). The CDR3 is made up of 14 amino acids. CDR1 and CDR2 from the germline V gene are SGHDT and YYEEEE.

This chain links TRBV6-6 with TRBJ2-2; D not certain. The germline V gene has CDR1 MNHNY and CDR2 SVGAGI (reference sequence). Trimming left V 6 bases short and J 4 bases short, with 15 bases between. The CDR3 length is 15 residues. The CDR3 sequence: CASRTAQFTTGELFF. The CDR3 region has the DNA TGTGCCAGCAGGACTGCGCAGTTTACCACCGGGGAGCTGTTTTTT.

This chain connects TRBV28 to TRBJ2-5, with 15 nucleotides matching TRBD2. V dropped 6 bases and J dropped 5; count of bases not matched to a gene: 10. From germline, CDR1 is MDHEN and CDR2 SYDVKM. The CDR3 spans 17 residues. Written as DNA, the CDR3 is TGTGCCAGCAGCGAACTGGGACTAGCGGGAGGAAGGGAGACCCAGTACTTC. Translation: CASSELGLAGGRETQYF. Supplemented by reference TRBV28 and TRBJ2-5, the full variable domain reads DVKVTQSSRYLVKRTGEKVFLECVQDMDHENMFWYRQDPGLGLRLIYFSYDVKMKEKGDIPEGYSVSREKKERFSLILESASTNQTSMYLCASSELGLAGGRETQYFGPGTRLLVL.

A single count supports this clone. The CDR3 loop is CASSNPGASMNTEAFF. Here the CDR3 DNA reads TGTGCCAGTAGTAATCCAGGGGCGAGCATGAACACTGAAGCTTTCTTT. V and J are TRBV19 and TRBJ1-1, with D perhaps TRBD1 (6 bases). The CDR3 has 16 amino acids. CDR1 LNHDA and CDR2 SQIVND come from the germline V gene (reference sequence). Between the trimmed V and J ends, which lost 4 bases and 0 bases, there was a span of 15 bases.

V usage is TRBV6-2 or TRBV6-3 and J usage is TRBJ1-1; D gene uncertain. V was pared by 6 bases and J by 0 bases, with 8 bases between. Germline V gives CDR1 MNHEY, CDR2 SVGEGT. The CDR3 contains 13 residues. The CDR3 reads CASSAIVNTEAFF. CDR3 bases: TGTGCCAGCAGCGCGATAGTGAACACTGAAGCTTTCTTT.

The sample holds one count of this clone. J is TRBJ2-1 and V is TRBV27; D remains unclear. Germline values: CDR1 MNHEY, CDR2 SMNVEV (reference sequence). Between the trimmed V and J ends, which lost 4 bases and 12 bases, there was a span of 19 bases. The CDR3 loop spans 14 amino acids. CDR3 nucleotides: TGTGCCAGCAGTTCCCGCCGACACAGCCCTGGGCAGTTCTTC. Encoded protein: CASSSRRHSPGQFF.

The J gene is TRBJ1-6, the V gene TRBV6-1; TRBD1 matches 11 bases. The CDR3 is made up of 15 amino acids. Germline CDR1 and CDR2: MNHNS and SASEGT. The V and J ends lost 3 bases and 6 bases, in that order; junction bases with no gene match: 1. For the CDR3, the DNA is TGTGCCAGCAGTGAGGGACAGGGGGGTAATTCACCCCTCCACTTT. Residues: CASSEGQGGNSPLHF.

V is TRBV5-6 and J is TRBJ2-3, with 7 bases fitting TRBD2. With V trimmed by 4 bases and J by 3 bases, 8 bases remained unmatched. Germline CDR1 is SGHDT and CDR2 is YYEEEE. The length of the CDR3 is 15 residues. CDR3 bases: TGTGCCAGCAGCCTGTGGGGGGGATCGACAGATACGCAGTATTTT. Translated, it gives CASSLWGGSTDTQYF. The full variable domain, in which reference TRBV5-6 and TRBJ2-3 provide the parts outside the CDR3, is DAGVTQSPTHLIKTRGQQVTLRCSPKSGHDTVSWYQQALGQGPQFIFQYYEEEERQRGNFPDRFSGHQFPNYSSELNVNALLLGDSALYLCASSLWGGSTDTQYFGPGTRLTVL.

The rearrangement joins TRBV6-6 to TRBJ1-5, with unresolved D. Germline V lookup: CDR1 MNHNY, CDR2 SVGAGI (reference sequence). The CDR3 totals 12 residues. With 2 bases removed from V and 5 bases from J, the gap between germline ends came to 4 bases. As DNA, the CDR3 is TGTGCCAGCAGTTACCCTTATCAGCCCCAGCATTTT. Translating gives CASSYPYQPQHF.

This clone was recorded only once. The V call is TRBV10-1, the J call TRBJ2-1, with 8 bases identical to TRBD2. The germline CDR1 and CDR2 sequences are WNHNN and SYGVQD (reference sequence). There are 9 residues in the CDR3. Trimming at V came to 11 bases and at J to 10 bases, leaving 1 base not matched to a gene. This CDR3 is CARGGEQFF. The CDR3 bases are TGCGCCCGGGGGGGGGAGCAGTTCTTC.

V and J are TRBV6-2 or TRBV6-3 and TRBJ1-5; the D gene is possibly TRBD1 (6 bases). Trimming removed 2 bases at V and 4 bases at J, with 15 bases between. In germline, CDR1 is MNHEY, CDR2 SVGEGT. The CDR3 totals 16 residues. The CDR3 region has the DNA TGTGCCAGCAGTTACCCAGACGCAGGGGTGAATCAGCCCCAGCATTTT. The encoded protein is CASSYPDAGVNQPQHF.

The chain recombines TRBV9 with TRBJ2-7, with TRBD2 matching over 8 bases. This CDR3 region has 15 residues. Germline lookup yields CDR1 SGDLS and CDR2 YYNGEE. With V trimmed by 0 bases and J by 2 bases, 4 bases remained unmatched. CDR3 in DNA: TGTGCCAGCAGCGTAGCCGCGGGGGGTCCCTACGAGCAGTACTTC. Protein: CASSVAAGGPYEQYF.

The chain combines TRBV28 with TRBJ1-6, with D hard to call. V lost 5 bases, J lost 6 bases, and 17 bases lay in between. Germline V gives CDR1 MDHEN, CDR2 SYDVKM. The length of the CDR3 is 16 residues. CDR3 sequence: CASSPSGWRINSPLHF. In nucleotides, the CDR3 is TGTGCCAGCAGTCCCTCGGGGTGGCGTATTAATTCACCCCTCCACTTT.

V usage is TRBV27 and J usage is TRBJ2-1, with 11 bases aligning to TRBD2. V shed 5 bases, J shed 9 bases, and the junction held 9 bases outside the gene matches. Germline CDR1 and CDR2: MNHEY and SMNVEV (reference sequence). The CDR3 has 15 residues. The CDR3 region is CASSHNSGGAIEQFF. The CDR3 nucleotides are TGTGCCAGCAGTCACAATAGCGGGGGGGCGATTGAGCAGTTCTTC.

The chain uses TRBV30 and TRBJ1-4; D is ambiguous. CDR1 and CDR2 (germline): GTSNPN, SVGIG (reference sequence). V lost 0 bases and J 0 bases, leaving 8 bases between the germline ends. The CDR3 is made up of 15 amino acids. The CDR3 DNA reads TGTGCCTGGAGTGTGAGGGCAGCAACTAATGAAAAACTGTTTTTT. It encodes CAWSVRAATNEKLFF.